Listed here are 4 T cell receptor beta chains from one sample, sequenced in a study of T cells in tuberculosis (dated by TCRdb to the late 2010s). The method was the immunoSEQ multiplex PCR assay. TCRdb's version of the immuneACCESS table is confined to in-frame rearrangements and falls short of the full clone set. An unresolved V gene accounts for under half of the shortfall where checked; the remainder is of unknown origin. The sample contains around 41,000 clones, about 95% of them found a single time. The ten largest clones represent 1.9% of the sample. Sequencing was performed on PBMCs. All receptors come from a donor between 5 and 29 years old with latent tuberculosis or without tuberculosis infection. Some clones in this sample may be carry-over from other donors' samples.

The chain recombines TRBV7-2 with TRBJ2-3; 14 bases agree with TRBD2. The CDR3 is 16 residues long. CDR1 is SGHTA and CDR2 is FQGNSA in the germline V gene. Trimming at V came to 4 bases and at J to 5 bases, leaving 5 bases not matched to a gene. The DNA for the CDR3 is TGTGCCAGCAGCTCCCCAGGACTAGCGGGAGGAGATACGCAGTATTTT. This translates into CASSSPGLAGGDTQYF.

V is TRBV6-6 and J is TRBJ2-7, with D tentatively TRBD1 (6 bases). This CDR3 contains 14 residues. In germline, CDR1 is MNHNY, CDR2 SVGAGI (reference sequence). Deletions cut 5 bases from V and 3 bases from J, with 14 bases between. CDR3 in DNA: TGTGCCAGCAGTCACTACACAGGGATCTACGAGCAGTACTTC. It translates to CASSHYTGIYEQYF.

The CDR3 region is CASRTGLVQPQHF. The CDR3 coding sequence is TGTGCCAGTAGGACAGGGTTGGTTCAGCCCCAGCATTTT. The V call is TRBV19, the J call TRBJ1-5; 7 nucleotides line up with TRBD1. The CDR3 consists of 13 residues. CDR1 and CDR2 (germline): LNHDA, SQIVND (reference sequence). V lost 6 bases to trimming and J lost 6 bases; unmatched junction nucleotides: 5. The full variable domain, its missing parts supplied by reference TRBV19 and TRBJ1-5, is DGGITQSPKYLFRKEGQNVTLSCEQNLNHDAMYWYRQDPGQGLRLIYYSQIVNDFQKGDIAEGYSVSREKKESFPLTVTSAQKNPTAFYLCASRTGLVQPQHFGDGTRLSIL.

The rearrangement joins TRBV7-9 to TRBJ2-7; 8 bases fit TRBD2. V dropped 6 bases and J dropped 5; count of bases not matched to a gene: 3. Per germline, CDR1 SEHNR and CDR2 FQNEAQ (reference sequence). The CDR3 spans 12 residues. For the CDR3, the DNA is TGTGCCAGCAGGGGACTAGGAGACGAGCAGTACTTC. Translating it yields CASRGLGDEQYF.